This T cell receptor beta chain was retrieved from a study of early T cells in non-severe SARS-CoV-2 infection. Study overall: The input, bulk RNA from unsorted whole blood, was sequenced, and chains were unpaired.

The table lists this clonotype with many counts. V was trimmed by 2 bases and J by 4 bases, leaving 8 bases between them. Germline CDR1 and CDR2: SNHLY and FYNNEI. The CDR3 covers 13 residues. TCRdb used MiXCR to reprocess the 5' RACE reads, holding one entry per CDR3 protein. The sample contains some 28,000 distinct CDR3 sequences, roughly 6.1% of which appear only once. The sequence was obtained from an adult who was a healthcare worker with PCR-confirmed SARS-CoV-2 infection or an uninfected control (not recorded which). Sequenced sample: whole blood. The chain couples TRBV2 to TRBJ1-1, with no clear D. CDR3 region: CASSESLSTEAFF. The CDR3 DNA reads TGTGCCAGCAGTGAAAGTCTGTCCACTGAAGCTTTCTTT.